Shown below are 2 T cell receptor beta chains from a single sample sequenced in a study of ipilimumab plus nivolumab after autologous stem cell transplantation. Assay: immunoSEQ multiplex PCR; the TCRdb copy retains only in-frame clones and omits some. The table has about 18,000 clones, more than 65% seen once. The source was PBMCs, collected in a trial of ipilimumab plus nivolumab as post-transplant consolidation. The receptor source for this set is a male donor with diffuse large B-cell lymphoma.

With regard to this clone: The junction differs from germline at one of its ends, possibly a read error. The J gene is TRBJ2-7, the V gene TRBV4-1, with D perhaps matching TRBD2 (6 bases). The CDR3 spans 17 residues. From germline, CDR1 is MGHRA and CDR2 YSYEKL. CDR3 protein: CASSQEPGGIYSFEQYF. CDR3 bases: TGCGCCAGCAGCCAAGAACCAGGAGGGATATACTCCTTCGAGCAGTACTTC.

J is TRBJ2-5 and V is TRBV7-9; D tentatively reads TRBD1 or TRBD2 (5 bases each). CDR1 SEHNR and CDR2 FQNEAQ come from the germline V gene (reference sequence). The CDR3 is 15 amino acids. V shed 5 bases and J shed 5 bases, with 18 bases lying between them. In DNA form, the CDR3 reads TGTGCCAGCAGCCCTCGGTCAGGGTGGGAGGAGACCCAGTACTTC. The encoded protein is CASSPRSGWEETQYF. Combining the CDR3 with reference TRBV7-9 and TRBJ2-5 gives the whole variable domain DTGVSQNPRHKITKRGQNVTFRCDPISEHNRLYWYRQTLGQGPEFLTYFQNEAQLEKSRLLSDRFSAERPKGSFSTLEIQRTEQGDSAMYLCASSPRSGWEETQYFGPGTRLLVL.